This TCR beta chain was sequenced in a study of T cells in Graves' hyperthyroidism and ophthalmopathy. Study results and limitations: Among thyroid clonotypes expanded above 0.001, most also appeared in blood.

This clonotype was recorded many times. Its antigen is unknown. What was amplified from RNA transcripts were TCR beta CDR3 regions. First-round RT-PCR targeting the TCR CDR3 was performed with the HTBI primer set. One entry per CDR3 protein results from TCRdb running MiXCR on the multiplex PCR reads. The table lists about 180,000 distinct CDR3 sequences, approximately 15% of them singletons. From germline, CDR1 is KGHSH and CDR2 LQKENI. This CDR3 is 16 amino acids long. With 3 bases clipped from V and 0 bases from J, the junction kept 5 bases outside the gene matches. This chain connects TRBV18 to TRBJ1-5, with 7 bases identical to TRBD1. This sequence was found in a woman in her forties or fifties with Graves' hyperthyroidism. The source material was blood. The CDR3 loop is CASSPSRQGSNQPQHF. CDR3 sequence (DNA): TGTGCCAGCTCACCGTCCCGACAGGGTAGCAATCAGCCCCAGCATTTT.